This TCR beta chain is from a study of cytomegalovirus exposure and HLA in healthy donors. A word on this clone: No antigen is known for it.

Germline-derived CDR1 and CDR2 are MNHNY and SVGAGI (reference sequence). This CDR3 contains 15 residues. V lost 5 bases and J lost 3; bases outside the gene matches: 5. Study conclusions and caveats: Cytomegalovirus association was listed for 164 TCR beta chains.

Primers included in the PCR were 60 Vbeta and 13 Jbeta primers. Some clones are missing from TCRdb's copy, which holds only in-frame ones; the method was immunoSEQ multiplex PCR. The sample holds 150,000 or so clones, roughly 85% seen once. The rearrangement links TRBV6-6 to TRBJ2-1; 9 bases are a match to TRBD1. The specimen was PBMCs. The receptor was isolated from a male donor in good health and CMV-seronegative. CDR3 in DNA: TGTGCCAGCAGTCAGCTGGGACAGGGCTACAATGAGCAGTTCTTC. As protein: CASSQLGQGYNEQFF.